Described below is a single T cell receptor beta chain sequence and its context. The antigen is not known. Every isolated RNA sample was fully reverse transcribed, so sequencing captured expressed TCRB transcripts. Repertoires were generated with immunoSEQ multiplex PCR, while TCRdb's copy carries only in-frame clones and drops some. Found here are approximately 360,000 clones, roughly an eighth of them singletons; the top ten hold 0.0095% to 0.011%. These data belong to a study of beta chain features in type 1 diabetes. Based on CD45RO/CCR7/CD25/CD127/CD95/CD27, CD4+ regulatory, stem cell-like memory, naive and central memory cells were sorted. Study-wide findings and caveats: There was a moderate but significant shortening of TCRB CDR3s in all four CD4+ subsets of Type 1 diabetes patients. It was among patients, rather than healthy donors, that naive, central memory and Treg TCRB repertoires appeared more similar.

Input material: naive CD4+ T cells from blood. This TCR was recovered from a young woman with type 1 diabetes.

CDR3 protein: CASSQVATGGTDTQYF. The DNA of the CDR3 is TGCGCCAGCAGCCAAGTGGCGACAGGGGGCACAGATACGCAGTATTTT. The chain couples TRBV4-3 to TRBJ2-3; 8 positions agree with TRBD1. Germline CDR1 LGHNA, CDR2 YSLEER. CDR3 length: 16 residues. With 1 base clipped from V and 1 base from J, the junction kept 4 bases outside the gene matches.